This T cell receptor (beta chain) stems from a study of T-cell memory formation after mild COVID-19. Study details: TCR clusters showed largely donor specificity. Study-level points and caveats: Of the contracting clones, CD4+ ones lay mainly in CM and EM, and CD8+ ones in EMRA. Pre-infection memory harbored some responding clones, suggesting cross-reactive memory joined.

This clonotype was seen ten or more times. What it recognizes is unknown. Each CDR3 protein is one row after TCRdb ran MiXCR on the 5' RACE reads. The sample includes tens of thousands of distinct CDR3 sequences, approximately 7% of them seen just once. The CDR3 extends over 15 amino acids. The V end was cut by 4 bases, the J end by 10 bases, with 20 bases between. Per the germline V gene, CDR1 is LGHNA and CDR2 is YSLEER. This clonotype originated in a man in his late teens or twenties who had mild COVID-19 (a few samples of this study predate the infection). Cell type and time point are not known. The sample was PBMCs or a T cell subset sorted from them (not recorded which). The rearrangement links TRBV4-3 to TRBJ2-1, with D possibly being TRBD1 (7 bases). The CDR3 sequence: CASSRSGGTYSEQFF. CDR3 nucleotides: TGCGCCAGCAGCCGGTCAGGGGGGACTTATTCGGAGCAGTTCTTC.